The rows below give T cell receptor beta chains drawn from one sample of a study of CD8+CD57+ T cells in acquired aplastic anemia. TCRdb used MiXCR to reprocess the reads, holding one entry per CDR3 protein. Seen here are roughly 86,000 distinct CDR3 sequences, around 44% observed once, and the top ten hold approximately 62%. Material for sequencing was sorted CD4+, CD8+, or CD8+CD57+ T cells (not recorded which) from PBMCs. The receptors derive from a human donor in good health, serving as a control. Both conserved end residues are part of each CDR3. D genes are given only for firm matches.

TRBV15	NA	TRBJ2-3	CATSTGGTDTQYF
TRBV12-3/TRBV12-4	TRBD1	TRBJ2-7	CASSSGTASSYEQYF
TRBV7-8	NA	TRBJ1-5	CASSPQNEDRQRQPQHF
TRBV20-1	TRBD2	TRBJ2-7	CSAPGLAAYEQYF
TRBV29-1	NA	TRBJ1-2	CSVGLSYRQIREPWYTF
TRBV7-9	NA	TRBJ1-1	CASLGGLNTEAFF
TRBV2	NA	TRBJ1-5	CASSEAGIQPQHF
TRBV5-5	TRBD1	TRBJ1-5	CASGGQGDQPQHF
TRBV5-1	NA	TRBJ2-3	CASSVSSDTQYF
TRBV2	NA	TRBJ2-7	CASSIYRETSYEQYF
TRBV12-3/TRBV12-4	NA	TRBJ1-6	CASSLIGSSPLHF
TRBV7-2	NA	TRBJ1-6	CASSRTALSLHF
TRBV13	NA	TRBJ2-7	CASSARDSAYEQYF
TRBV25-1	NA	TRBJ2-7	CASSQDNGWIKQYF
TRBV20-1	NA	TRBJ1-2	CSARVRDTYGYTF
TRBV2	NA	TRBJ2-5	CASSRGLQETQYF
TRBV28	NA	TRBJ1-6	CASGETSYNSPLHF
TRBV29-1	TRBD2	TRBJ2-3	CSVDRTSGMSDTQYF
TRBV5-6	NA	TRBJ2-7	CASSLTDSYEQYF
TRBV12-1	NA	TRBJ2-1	CASSPRGADEQFF
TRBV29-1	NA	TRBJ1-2	CSVDSGINGYTF
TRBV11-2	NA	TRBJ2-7	CASSDPVGERYF
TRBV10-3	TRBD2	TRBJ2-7	CAISLAASSYEQYF
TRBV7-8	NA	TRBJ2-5	CASSPLSPQETQYF
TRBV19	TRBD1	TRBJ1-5	CASSSGTAQQPQHF
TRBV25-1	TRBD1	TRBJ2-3	CASSGRGQESTDTQYF
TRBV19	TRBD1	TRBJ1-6	CASSTQGQGNSPLHF
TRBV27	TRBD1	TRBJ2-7	CASSSYRGDYEQYF
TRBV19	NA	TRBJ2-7	CASGSRLYEQYF
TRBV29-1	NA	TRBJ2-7	CSVAPRDTGADEQYF
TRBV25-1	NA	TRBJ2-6	CASSPPSGANVLTF
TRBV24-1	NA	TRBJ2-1	CATSDSESWSYNEQFF
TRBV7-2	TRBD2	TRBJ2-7	CASTSGPGYEQYF
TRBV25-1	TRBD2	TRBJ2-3	CASSYPGLAESTDTQYF
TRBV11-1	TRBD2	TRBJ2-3	CASSGEVIVSGGDTDTQYF
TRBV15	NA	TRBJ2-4	CATRTLDIQYF
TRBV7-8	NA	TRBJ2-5	CASSSQTTGAETQYF
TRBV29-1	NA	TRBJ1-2	CSASTSDEYPNGYTF
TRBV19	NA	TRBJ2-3	CASGEGATDTQYF
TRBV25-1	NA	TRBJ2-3	CASSALAPDADTQYF
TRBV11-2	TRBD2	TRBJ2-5	CASSLDGSGRWRETQYF
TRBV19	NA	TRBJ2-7	CATYSVGQTGGEQYF
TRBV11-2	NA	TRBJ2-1	CASSFEGGYEQFF
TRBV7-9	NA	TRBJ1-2	CASSPRDYGYTF
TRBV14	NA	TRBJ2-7	CASSQVQGREQYF
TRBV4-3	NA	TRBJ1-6	CASSQDFRQASNALHF
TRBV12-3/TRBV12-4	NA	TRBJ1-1	CASRGHPNTEAFF
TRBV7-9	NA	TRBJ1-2	CASSPPSTAYGYTF
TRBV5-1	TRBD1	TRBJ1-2	CASQEGADGYTF
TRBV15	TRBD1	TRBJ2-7	CATSIGGQGYYEQYF
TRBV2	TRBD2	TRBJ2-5	CASSEPSGGAQETQYF
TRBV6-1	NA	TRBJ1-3	CASTLGGGPSGNTIYF
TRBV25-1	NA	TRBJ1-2	CASSQGLTGGSTYGYTF
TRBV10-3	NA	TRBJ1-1	CAIRDDNAIATAFF
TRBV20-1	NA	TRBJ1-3	CSARVLDTIYF
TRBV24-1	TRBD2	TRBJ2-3	CATSGGTTDTQYF
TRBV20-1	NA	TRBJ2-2	CSARDPGTGELFF
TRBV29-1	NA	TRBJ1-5	CSVARGSNQPQHF
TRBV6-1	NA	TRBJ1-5	CATGWPNQPQHF
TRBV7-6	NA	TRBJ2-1	CASSLNNEQFF